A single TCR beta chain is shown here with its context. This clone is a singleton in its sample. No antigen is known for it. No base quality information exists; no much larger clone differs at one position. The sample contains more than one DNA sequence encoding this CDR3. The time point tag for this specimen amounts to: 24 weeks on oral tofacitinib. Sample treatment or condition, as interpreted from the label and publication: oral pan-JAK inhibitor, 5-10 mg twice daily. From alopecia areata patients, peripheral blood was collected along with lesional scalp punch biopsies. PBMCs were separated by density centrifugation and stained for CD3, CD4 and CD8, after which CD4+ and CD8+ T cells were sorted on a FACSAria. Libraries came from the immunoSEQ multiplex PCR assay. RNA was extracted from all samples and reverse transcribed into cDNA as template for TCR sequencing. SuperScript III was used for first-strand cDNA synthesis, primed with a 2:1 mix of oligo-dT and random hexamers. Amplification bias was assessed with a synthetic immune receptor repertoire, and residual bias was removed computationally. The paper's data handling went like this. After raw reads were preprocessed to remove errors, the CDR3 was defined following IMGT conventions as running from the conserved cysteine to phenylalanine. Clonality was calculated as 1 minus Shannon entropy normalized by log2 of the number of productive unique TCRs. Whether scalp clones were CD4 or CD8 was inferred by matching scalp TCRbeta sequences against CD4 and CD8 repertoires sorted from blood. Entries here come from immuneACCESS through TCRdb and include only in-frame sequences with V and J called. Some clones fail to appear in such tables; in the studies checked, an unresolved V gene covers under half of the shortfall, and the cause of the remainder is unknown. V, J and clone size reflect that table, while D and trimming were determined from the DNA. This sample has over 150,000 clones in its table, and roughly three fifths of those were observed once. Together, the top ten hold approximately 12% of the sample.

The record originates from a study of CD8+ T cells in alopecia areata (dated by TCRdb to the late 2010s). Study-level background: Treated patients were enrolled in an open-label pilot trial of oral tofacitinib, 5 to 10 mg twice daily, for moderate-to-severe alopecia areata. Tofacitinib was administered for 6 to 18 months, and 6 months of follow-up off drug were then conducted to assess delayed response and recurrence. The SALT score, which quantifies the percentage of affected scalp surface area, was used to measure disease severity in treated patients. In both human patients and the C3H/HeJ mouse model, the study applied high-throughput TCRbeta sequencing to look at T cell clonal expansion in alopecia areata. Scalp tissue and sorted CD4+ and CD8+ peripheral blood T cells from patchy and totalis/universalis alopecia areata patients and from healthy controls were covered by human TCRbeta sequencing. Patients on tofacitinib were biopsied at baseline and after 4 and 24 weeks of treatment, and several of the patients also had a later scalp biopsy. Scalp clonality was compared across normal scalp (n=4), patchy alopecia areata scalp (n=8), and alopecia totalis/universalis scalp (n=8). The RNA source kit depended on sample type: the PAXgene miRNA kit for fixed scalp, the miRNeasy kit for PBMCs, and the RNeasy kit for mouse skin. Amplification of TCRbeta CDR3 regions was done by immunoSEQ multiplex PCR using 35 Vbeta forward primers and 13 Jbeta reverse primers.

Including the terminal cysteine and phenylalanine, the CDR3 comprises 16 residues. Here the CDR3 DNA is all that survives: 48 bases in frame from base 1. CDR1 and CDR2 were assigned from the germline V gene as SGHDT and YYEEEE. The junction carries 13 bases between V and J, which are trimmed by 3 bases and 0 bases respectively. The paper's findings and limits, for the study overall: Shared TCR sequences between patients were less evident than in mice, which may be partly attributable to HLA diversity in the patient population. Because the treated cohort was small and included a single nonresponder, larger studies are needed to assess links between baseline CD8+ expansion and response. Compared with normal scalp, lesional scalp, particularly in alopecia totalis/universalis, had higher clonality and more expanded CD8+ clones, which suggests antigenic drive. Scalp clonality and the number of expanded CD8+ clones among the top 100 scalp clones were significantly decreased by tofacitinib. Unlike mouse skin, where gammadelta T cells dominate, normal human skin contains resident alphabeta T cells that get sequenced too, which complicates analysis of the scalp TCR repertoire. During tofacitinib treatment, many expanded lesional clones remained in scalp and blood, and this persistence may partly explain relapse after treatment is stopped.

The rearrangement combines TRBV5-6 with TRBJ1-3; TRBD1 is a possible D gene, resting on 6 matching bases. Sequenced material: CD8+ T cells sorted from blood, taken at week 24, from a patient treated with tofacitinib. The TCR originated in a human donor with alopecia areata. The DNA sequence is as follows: TGTGCCAGCAGCTCCCCGGGACACCTCTCTGGAAACACCATATATTTT. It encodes CASSSPGHLSGNTIYF.